The entry that follows covers one T cell receptor beta chain sequence. Its antigen is currently unknown. Amplification yielded TCR beta CDR3 regions, with RNA transcripts as the source. The HTBI set primed first-round TCR CDR3 RT-PCR. TCRdb reprocessed the multiplex PCR reads with MiXCR, giving one entry per CDR3 protein. Altogether roughly 420,000 distinct CDR3 sequences are present, approximately 14% being singletons, with the ten largest covering around an eighth. The source of the sample is a study of T cells in Graves' hyperthyroidism and ophthalmopathy. Study details: Initial diagnosis, before any treatment, was when peripheral blood was collected.

Among the patients, aged 18 to 65, hyperthyroidism was newly diagnosed and had lasted under 2 months. Study conclusions and caveats: Most thyroid clonotypes expanded above 0.001 were also detected in blood.

CDR3 length: 16 residues. Looked up from germline, CDR1 is MNHEY and CDR2 is SVGAGI. V lost 2 bases to trimming and J lost 4 bases; unmatched junction nucleotides: 4. This receptor was identified in a woman younger than 35 with Graves' hyperthyroidism. Sequences were obtained from blood. The chain carries TRBV6-5 and TRBJ2-3; TRBD2 matches at 12 bases. DNA for the CDR3: TGTGCCAGCAGTTACCAGACTAGCGGGGGTTCAGATACGCAGTATTTT. As protein: CASSYQTSGGSDTQYF.